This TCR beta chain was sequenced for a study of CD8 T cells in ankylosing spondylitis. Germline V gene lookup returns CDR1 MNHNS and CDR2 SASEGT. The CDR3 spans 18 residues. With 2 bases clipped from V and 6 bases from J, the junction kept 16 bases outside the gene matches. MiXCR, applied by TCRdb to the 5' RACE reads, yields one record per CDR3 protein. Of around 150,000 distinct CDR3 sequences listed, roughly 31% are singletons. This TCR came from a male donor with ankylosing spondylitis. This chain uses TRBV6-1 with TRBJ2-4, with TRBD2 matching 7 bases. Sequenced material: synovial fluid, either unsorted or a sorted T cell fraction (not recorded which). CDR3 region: CASSEIGGLSGKGNIQYF. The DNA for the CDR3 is TGTGCCAGCAGTGAAATCGGAGGTTTGAGCGGGAAAGGAAACATTCAGTACTTC.